This record covers a single T cell receptor beta chain. As yet, its antigen is unknown. This sample was included in a study of T-cell memory formation after mild COVID-19. Study at large: TCR clusters showed largely donor specificity. General observations from the study: CD4/CD8 balance characterized clones contracting day 15 to 85, and CD4+ skew characterized later expanders.

CDR1 is SGHNT and CDR2 is YYREEE in the germline V gene (reference sequence). The germline V and J ends were trimmed by 4 bases and 1 base, with 16 bases remaining between them. This CDR3 contains 16 residues. MiXCR was run by TCRdb on the 5' RACE reads, yielding one entry per CDR3 protein. The sample comprises approximately 350,000 distinct CDR3 sequences, over 13% of which are singletons, and 20% to 25% rests with the top ten. V is TRBV5-4 and J is TRBJ2-3; D may match TRBD1 or TRBD2 (5 bases each). The specimen was PBMCs or a T cell subset sorted from them (not recorded which). This clonotype originated in a man between 18 and 29 years old who had mild COVID-19 (a few samples of this study predate the infection). Cell type and time point are not known. CDR3 residues: CASSRARDRGTDTQYF. Here the CDR3 DNA reads TGTGCCAGCAGCAGGGCCCGGGACCGGGGCACAGATACGCAGTATTTT.